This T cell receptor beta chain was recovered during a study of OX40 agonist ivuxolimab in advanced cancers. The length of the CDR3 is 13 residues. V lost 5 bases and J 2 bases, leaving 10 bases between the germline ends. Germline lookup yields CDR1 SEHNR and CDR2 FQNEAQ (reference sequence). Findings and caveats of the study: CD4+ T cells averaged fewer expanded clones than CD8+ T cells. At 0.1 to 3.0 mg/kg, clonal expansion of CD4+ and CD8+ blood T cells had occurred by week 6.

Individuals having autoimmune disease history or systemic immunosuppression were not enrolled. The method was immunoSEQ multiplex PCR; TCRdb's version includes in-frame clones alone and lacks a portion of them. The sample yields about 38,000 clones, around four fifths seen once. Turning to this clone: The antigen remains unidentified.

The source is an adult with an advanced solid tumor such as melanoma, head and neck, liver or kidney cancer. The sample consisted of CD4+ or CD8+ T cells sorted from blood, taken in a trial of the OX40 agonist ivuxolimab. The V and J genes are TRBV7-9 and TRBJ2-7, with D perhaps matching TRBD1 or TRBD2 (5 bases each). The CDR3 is CASSMGRTYEQYF. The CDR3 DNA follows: TGTGCCAGCAGCATGGGACGGACCTACGAGCAGTACTTC.